This T cell receptor (beta chain) was identified in a study of graft-versus-host responses after intestinal transplantation. Sequencing used immunoSEQ multiplex PCR; TCRdb keeps in-frame clones, though not all of them. The sample has 95,000 to 130,000 clones, approximately 90% seen once. Comments on this clone: The antigen remains undetermined.

The source is a human donor who received an intestinal transplant. Sequenced here: unstimulated CD4+ T cells sorted from spleen or lymph node cells, sampled before intestinal transplant.

The CDR3 sequence is CASSLRISGTSTDTQYF. CDR3 DNA: TGCGCCAGCAGCCTTCGCATCAGCGGAACTAGCACAGATACGCAGTATTTT. The V call is TRBV4-1, the J call TRBJ2-3; maybe TRBD2 (5 bases). Germline assignment: CDR1 MGHRA and CDR2 YSYEKL. This CDR3 region has 17 residues. V lost 4 bases and J lost 0, with 17 bases in between.